Detailed here is one T cell receptor (beta chain). Its target antigen remains unknown. Base qualities are not provided; no much larger clone lies one nucleotide away. From V the trimming removes 0 bases and from J it removes 6 bases, while the gene matches leave 3 bases of the junction unaccounted for. The CDR3 numbers 15 residues from cysteine through phenylalanine. Only CDR3 DNA is held: 45 bases, read in frame from base 1. The sample comes from a study of blood T cells in healthy people across ages (dated by TCRdb to between 2014 and 2017). The study in broad terms: In model experiments, template switching captured roughly one uniquely barcoded TCR beta cDNA molecule for every two T cells. Using deep sequencing normalized with unique cDNA molecular identifiers, the study measured how TCR beta repertoire diversity changes with age. Donors of different ages were randomly distributed across sequencing lanes to avoid experimental bias. Two additional independent replicas of 1 million unique cDNA reads from the same blood draw were analyzed for two donors (one aged 18 to 30 and one aged 80 or older). Donors were grouped into four age groups: young (average roughly 16 years), middle-aged (less than 40), aged (roughly 67) and long-lived (about 89). What the work shows at the level of the full study, not this receptor alone: Estimates of total diversity based on one million sequenced T cells were considered lower bounds and underestimates. Observed TCR beta diversity per million T cells fell roughly linearly with age, and a significant reduction was already apparent by age roughly 40. A strong correlation was found between observed TCR beta diversity and the percentage of naive T cells measured by flow cytometry. Because donor CMV infection status was unknown, age-related changes in expanded clonotypes were potentially confounded. Conclusive comparison of naive and antigen-experienced compartments was prevented by the profiling of bulk unsorted PBMCs. Compared with the aged group, more naive CD4+ T cells, fewer expanded clones and increased TCR diversity were shown by the long-lived group, suggesting age selection.

Donors were 39 systemically healthy Caucasian individuals from Russia aged 6 to 90 years. About 10 milliliters of peripheral blood were collected from each donor into EDTA-treated Vacutainer tubes. PBMCs were isolated by Ficoll-Paque density-gradient centrifugation, with at least 6 million obtained per sample. Total RNA, at least 5 micrograms per sample, was extracted from PBMCs with Trizol reagent. For every donor, flow cytometry on a PBMC aliquot measured the percentage of naive CD45RAhigh/CD27high T cells. Receptor libraries were prepared by 5' RACE. These reads were obtained on an Illumina HiSeq 2500. The second PCR ran for about 6 to 12 cycles and used a J-beta primer mix along with a sample-barcoded 5' primer. A template-switch 5' adaptor carrying 12 random nucleotides introduced a unique molecular identifier onto each TCR beta cDNA molecule. At least 2.5 million CDR3-containing paired-end reads were obtained from each sample. The Mint cDNA synthesis kit, primed by a TRBC-specific oligonucleotide, was used to synthesize first-strand cDNA from all RNA. After uracil-DNA glycosylase treatment, a first 18-cycle PCR used universal primers M1SS and BC2_uni_R on all cDNA. In the original analysis: Normalization of each sample was performed by random selection of 1 million high-quality reads, each carrying a distinct molecular identifier. Instead of being binned into consensus sequences, reads with shared molecular identifiers were discarded. CDR3 identification, clonotype clustering and error correction used MiTCR with a Q25 quality threshold and the strictest error-elimination algorithm. A nonparametric unseen species model using Euler transformation provided a lower-bound estimate of total TCR beta diversity. TCRdb reran the public reads through fastp at Q25 and MiXCR, keeping productive beta chains. Under each unique CDR3 protein, matching rows form one entry showing the most common genes and DNA. TCRdb assigned the V and J calls; the authors' analysis was not used. The sample table records over a million distinct CDR3 sequences; around 43% of these occur just once. In total, the top ten clones hold approximately 17% of the sample.

The source material was blood. The clonotype was recovered from a woman aged 55-70 years in good health. The chain was built from TRBV12-3 or TRBV12-4 and TRBJ2-7; the central 12 bases match TRBD2. The DNA sequence is TGTGCCAGCAGTTTAGCTGGACTAGCGGGAAGCGAGCAGTACTTC. This codes for CASSLAGLAGSEQYF.